This T cell receptor (beta chain) came from a study of CXCR3-negative and CXCR3-positive naive CD8 T cells. Study-level information: The libraries together contributed some 140 million TRB reads, each supplying about 1.5 +/- 0.3 million.

5' RACE with UMI labels generated the TRB cDNA libraries. TCRdb reanalyzed the 5' RACE reads, giving one entry per CDR3 protein sequence and no DNA. This table lists around 50,000 distinct CDR3 sequences. As regards this clonotype: As yet, its antigen is unknown.

Approximately 300,000 cells per CD8+ T cell subset were flow-sorted in triplicate. Study observations and caveats: Memory CD8+ T cell repertoires were far less diverse than both naive subsets. Naive CXCR3-negative cells resembled naive CXCR3-positive cells in TRBV-TRBJ usage; memory cells differed.

There are 15 residues in the CDR3. The germline CDR1 and CDR2 sequences are SEHNR and FQNEAQ (reference sequence). The receptor comes from a human donor in good health. Some clones in this sample may be carry-over from other donors' samples. Sequenced input: memory CD8+ T cells from blood. The gene calls are TRBV7-9 and TRBJ2-7; the TRBD1 assignment by TCRdb is unverifiable without DNA. CDR3 protein: CASDSMDRGLETQYF.